This is a list of T cell receptor beta chains from one sample in a study of T cell responses to AZD1222 COVID-19 vaccine. The table came from immunoSEQ multiplex PCR; TCRdb's copy has only in-frame clones and leaves some out. The repertoire holds roughly 100,000 clones, less than 95% seen once, with 4.5% to 5.5% in the top ten. Material: peripheral blood, obtained on day 0 of AZD1222 vaccination. Receptors were obtained from an adult in good health. The CDR3 runs from the conserved cysteine through the conserved F or W. A D gene is named only where the DNA matches it firmly. Clone size is shown for a subset of rows, as once, few, many or a class of expanded clone.

J: TRBJ2-2
V: TRBV3-1/TRBV3-2
size: -
D: -
DNA: TGTGCCAGCAGCCAGATTGCCGGGGAGCTGTTTTTT
CDR3: CASSQIAGELFF

J: TRBJ1-2
V: TRBV30
size: -
D: -
DNA: TGTGCCTGTCGGGGAAAGAATGGCTACACCTTC
CDR3: CACRGKNGYTF

J: TRBJ1-5
V: TRBV12-3/TRBV12-4
size: -
D: -
DNA: TGTGCCAGCAGTTTGGATAGGGATCAGCCCCAGCATTTT
CDR3: CASSLDRDQPQHF

J: TRBJ1-5
V: TRBV7-6
size: -
D: -
DNA: TGTGCCAGCAGCCAGATGGCAGGGTATGTTGATCAGCCCCAGCATTTT
CDR3: CASSQMAGYVDQPQHF

J: TRBJ2-7
V: TRBV7-9
size: -
D: -
DNA: TGTGCCAGCAGCTTCGACAGATTCACCTACGAGCAGTACTTC
CDR3: CASSFDRFTYEQYF

J: TRBJ1-2
V: TRBV27
size: -
D: -
DNA: TGTGCCAGCAGTTCCAGAACAGGGCTCTATGGCTACACCTTC
CDR3: CASSSRTGLYGYTF

J: TRBJ2-5
V: TRBV5-1
size: few
D: -
DNA: TGCGCCAGCAGCGGGCAGGGCCAAGAGACCCAGTACTTC
CDR3: CASSGQGQETQYF

J: TRBJ1-5
V: TRBV7-9
size: -
D: -
DNA: TGTGCCAGCAGCGGGGGAGGCAATCAGCCCCAGCATTTT
CDR3: CASSGGGNQPQHF

J: TRBJ2-7
V: TRBV25-1
size: once
D: TRBD1
DNA: TGTGCCAGCAGTGGACAGGGTATCTACGAGCAGTACTTC
CDR3: CASSGQGIYEQYF

J: TRBJ1-2
V: TRBV5-1
size: -
D: TRBD1
DNA: TGCGCCAGCAGCTATGACAGGGGAGGCGAGGGCTACACCTTC
CDR3: CASSYDRGGEGYTF

J: TRBJ1-6
V: TRBV19
size: -
D: -
DNA: TGTGCCAGTGAGGGCTCCTATAATTCACCCCTCCACTTT
CDR3: CASEGSYNSPLHF

J: TRBJ2-1
V: TRBV4-2
size: -
D: -
DNA: TGTGCCAGCAGCCAAGTCGGAGGACAGTCCTACAATGAGCAGTTCTTC
CDR3: CASSQVGGQSYNEQFF

J: TRBJ1-2
V: TRBV6-5
size: once
D: TRBD1
DNA: TGTGCCAGCGGGGGGACAGCATCTAACTATGGCTACACCTTC
CDR3: CASGGTASNYGYTF

J: TRBJ2-1
V: TRBV30
size: -
D: -
DNA: TGTGCCTGGAGTCATGGGGGTTCCTACAATGAGCAGTTCTTC
CDR3: CAWSHGGSYNEQFF

J: TRBJ2-3
V: TRBV5-1
size: -
D: -
DNA: TGCGCCAGCAATCCGGGGGGCGTCATGACAGATACGCAGTATTTT
CDR3: CASNPGGVMTDTQYF

J: TRBJ2-1
V: TRBV5-8
size: once
D: TRBD1
DNA: TGTGCCAGCAGCGTCCGACAGGGGCTTTACAATGAGCAGTTCTTC
CDR3: CASSVRQGLYNEQFF

J: TRBJ2-1
V: TRBV30
size: -
D: -
DNA: TGTGCCTGGAGTAGGAATGAGCAGTTCTTC
CDR3: CAWSRNEQFF

J: TRBJ2-7
V: TRBV5-1
size: few
D: TRBD2
DNA: TGCGCCAGCAGCCCGTACACACTAGCGGACTCCTACGAGCAGTACTTC
CDR3: CASSPYTLADSYEQYF

J: TRBJ2-7
V: TRBV28
size: -
D: -
DNA: TGTGCCAGCAGTCCCCCCCAGGGGACCGCCTACGAGCAGTACTTC
CDR3: CASSPPQGTAYEQYF

J: TRBJ2-2
V: TRBV11-3
size: -
D: -
DNA: TGTGCCAGCAGCCCCGGTGGGGGGACAAACACCGGGGAGCTGTTTTTT
CDR3: CASSPGGGTNTGELFF

J: TRBJ1-4
V: TRBV2
size: -
D: -
DNA: TGTGCCAGCAGGGAAGCAACTAATGAAAAACTGTTTTTT
CDR3: CASREATNEKLFF

J: TRBJ2-5
V: TRBV7-2
size: -
D: TRBD2
DNA: TGTGCCAGCAGCTTAGCTAGCGGGGGGGCCAAAAGGACCCAGTACTTC
CDR3: CASSLASGGAKRTQYF

J: TRBJ2-1
V: TRBV5-1
size: -
D: TRBD2
DNA: TGCGCCAGCAGCCGTTCCTTTACTAGCGGGGGAATCAATGAGCAGTTCTTC
CDR3: CASSRSFTSGGINEQFF

J: TRBJ2-7
V: TRBV5-5
size: -
D: -
DNA: TGTGCCAGCAGCCTACGACAGACTCTCACCTACGAGCAGTACTTC
CDR3: CASSLRQTLTYEQYF

J: TRBJ1-2
V: TRBV2
size: -
D: -
DNA: TGTGCCAGCAGTGAGGGCACCATCAACTATGGCTACACCTTC
CDR3: CASSEGTINYGYTF

J: TRBJ1-5
V: TRBV7-9
size: -
D: -
DNA: TGTGCCAGCAGCTTCCCGGCAGACAATCAGCCCCAGCATTTT
CDR3: CASSFPADNQPQHF

J: TRBJ2-7
V: TRBV5-5
size: -
D: -
DNA: TGTGCCAGCAGCTTGCGTCCTACTGGGGGTCGAACCTACGAGCAGTACTTC
CDR3: CASSLRPTGGRTYEQYF

J: TRBJ1-2
V: TRBV3-1/TRBV3-2
size: -
D: -
DNA: TGTGCCAGCAGCCAAGTGGGCAGGGTCCCCTATGGCTACACCTTC
CDR3: CASSQVGRVPYGYTF

J: TRBJ2-5
V: TRBV12-3/TRBV12-4
size: -
D: -
DNA: TGTGCCAGCAGTTTCAGCCAAGAGACCCAGTACTTC
CDR3: CASSFSQETQYF

J: TRBJ1-1
V: TRBV13
size: -
D: -
DNA: TGTGCCAGCAGCAAGAGGCGAAGGGGCGGGACTGAAGCTTTCTTT
CDR3: CASSKRRRGGTEAFF

J: TRBJ1-5
V: TRBV6-5
size: medium-sized
D: -
DNA: TGTGCCAGCAGTTACTCGGACGAGGGTCAGCCCCAGCATTTT
CDR3: CASSYSDEGQPQHF

J: TRBJ2-3
V: TRBV4-2
size: -
D: TRBD2
DNA: TGTGCCAGCAGAGAGCGGGGGGGCCAGGATACGCAGTATTTT
CDR3: CASRERGGQDTQYF

J: TRBJ1-1
V: TRBV11-2
size: -
D: -
DNA: TGTGCCAGCAGCTACCCCTTCGGGGGGGAGGACACTGAAGCTTTCTTT
CDR3: CASSYPFGGEDTEAFF

J: TRBJ1-2
V: TRBV30
size: -
D: -
DNA: TGTGCCTGGAGTGTACGTAGTCTCCCCAACTATGGCTACACCTTC
CDR3: CAWSVRSLPNYGYTF

J: TRBJ2-7
V: TRBV4-3
size: once
D: -
DNA: TGCGCCAGCAGCCAAGATTGGGGGTACGAGCAGTACTTC
CDR3: CASSQDWGYEQYF

J: TRBJ2-6
V: TRBV30
size: -
D: -
DNA: TGTGCCTGGAGTAACCCCAGGGGGGCCAACGTCCTGACTTTC
CDR3: CAWSNPRGANVLTF

J: TRBJ1-1
V: TRBV5-6
size: -
D: -
DNA: TGTGCCAGCAGCCCCACCATACCGGGCCCACTAATGAACACTGAAGCTTTCTTT
CDR3: CASSPTIPGPLMNTEAFF

J: TRBJ2-2
V: TRBV7-6
size: -
D: -
DNA: TGTGCCAGCAGCCTATCGTTCCCCGGGGAGCTGTTTTTT
CDR3: CASSLSFPGELFF

J: TRBJ1-4
V: TRBV10-3
size: -
D: -
DNA: TGTGCCACCAGGATGGGACGGGACAATGAAAAACTGTTTTTT
CDR3: CATRMGRDNEKLFF

J: TRBJ1-1
V: TRBV2
size: once
D: TRBD1
DNA: TGTGCCAGCAGTTACGGACAGGGGGCGGGGAACACTGAAGCTTTCTTT
CDR3: CASSYGQGAGNTEAFF

J: TRBJ1-1
V: TRBV6-5
size: few
D: -
DNA: TGTGCCAGCAGTTACCGTGGGCCGGGATACGCTGAAGCTTTCTTT
CDR3: CASSYRGPGYAEAFF

J: TRBJ1-6
V: TRBV6-2/TRBV6-3
size: -
D: TRBD1
DNA: TGTGCCAGCAGTTACTCGACCGGGACAGGTGGTAATTCACCCCTCCACTTT
CDR3: CASSYSTGTGGNSPLHF

J: TRBJ1-5
V: TRBV7-2
size: -
D: TRBD1
DNA: TGTGCCAGCAGCTTACGGGACAGGGACAGCCAGCCCCAGCATTTT
CDR3: CASSLRDRDSQPQHF

J: TRBJ2-5
V: TRBV9
size: -
D: TRBD2
DNA: TGTGCCAGCAGCGTAGCGGGGGGGGAAGAGACCCAGTACTTC
CDR3: CASSVAGGEETQYF

J: TRBJ1-4
V: TRBV6-5
size: -
D: -
DNA: TGTGCCAGCAGTTACTCGATTAATCTTAATGAAAAACTGTTTTTT
CDR3: CASSYSINLNEKLFF